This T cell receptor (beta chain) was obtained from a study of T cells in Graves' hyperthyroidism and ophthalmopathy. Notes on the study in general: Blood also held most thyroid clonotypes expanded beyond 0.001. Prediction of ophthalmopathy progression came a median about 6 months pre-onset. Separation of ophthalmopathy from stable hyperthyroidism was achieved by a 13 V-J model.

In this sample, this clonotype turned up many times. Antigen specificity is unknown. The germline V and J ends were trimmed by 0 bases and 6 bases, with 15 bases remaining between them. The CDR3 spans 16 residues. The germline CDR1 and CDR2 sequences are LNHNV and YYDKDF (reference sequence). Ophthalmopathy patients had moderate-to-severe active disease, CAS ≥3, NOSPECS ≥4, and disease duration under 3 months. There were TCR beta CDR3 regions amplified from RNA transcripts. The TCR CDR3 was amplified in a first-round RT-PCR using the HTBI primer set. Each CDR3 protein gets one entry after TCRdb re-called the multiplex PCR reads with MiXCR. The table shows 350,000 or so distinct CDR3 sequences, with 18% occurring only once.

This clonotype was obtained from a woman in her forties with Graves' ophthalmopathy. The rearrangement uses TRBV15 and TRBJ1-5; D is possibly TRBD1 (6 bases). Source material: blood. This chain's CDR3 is CATSRDFSRGSQPQHF. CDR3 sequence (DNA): TGTGCCACCAGCAGAGATTTTTCTAGGGGGAGTCAGCCCCAGCATTTT.